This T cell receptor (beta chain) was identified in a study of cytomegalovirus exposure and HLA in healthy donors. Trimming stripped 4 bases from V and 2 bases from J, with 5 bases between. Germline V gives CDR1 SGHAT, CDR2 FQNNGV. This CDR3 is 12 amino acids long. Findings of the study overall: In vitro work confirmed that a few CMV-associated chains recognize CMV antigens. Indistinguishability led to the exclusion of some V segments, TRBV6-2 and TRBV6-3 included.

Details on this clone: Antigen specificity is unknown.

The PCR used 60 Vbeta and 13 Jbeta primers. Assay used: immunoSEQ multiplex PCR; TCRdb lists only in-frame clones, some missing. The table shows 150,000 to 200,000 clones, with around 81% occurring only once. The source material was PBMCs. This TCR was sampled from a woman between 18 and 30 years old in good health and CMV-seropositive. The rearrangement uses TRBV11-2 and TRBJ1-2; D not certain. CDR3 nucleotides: TGTGCCAGCAGCTCTTTGAACTATGGCTACACCTTC. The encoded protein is CASSSLNYGYTF.